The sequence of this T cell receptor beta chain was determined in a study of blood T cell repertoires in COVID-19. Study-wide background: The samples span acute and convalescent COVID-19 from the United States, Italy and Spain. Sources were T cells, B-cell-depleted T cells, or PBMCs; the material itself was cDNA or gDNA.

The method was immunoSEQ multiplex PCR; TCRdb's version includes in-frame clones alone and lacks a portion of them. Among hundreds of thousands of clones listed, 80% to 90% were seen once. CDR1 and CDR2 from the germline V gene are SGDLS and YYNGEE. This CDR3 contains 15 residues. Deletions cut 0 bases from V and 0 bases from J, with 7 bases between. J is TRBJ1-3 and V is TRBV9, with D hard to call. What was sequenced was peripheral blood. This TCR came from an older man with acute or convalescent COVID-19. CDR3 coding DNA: TGTGCCAGCAGCGTAGGGCAGTTCTCTGGAAACACCATATATTTT. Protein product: CASSVGQFSGNTIYF.